The entry below gives a single TCR beta chain sequence along with its context. What it binds is unknown. This record belongs to a study of CD8 T cells in Susac syndrome. Study observations and caveats: Clonal expansion was missing from Susac syndrome CD4+ T cell repertoires.

An input of 0.5 to 1 ug of RNA was subjected to reverse transcription using random hexamers. In TCRdb, the immunoSEQ multiplex PCR reads were re-called with MiXCR into one record per CDR3 protein. The top ten clones hold about 0.14% of a sample with some 210,000 distinct CDR3 sequences, approximately 94% of them seen once. Definite or probable Susac syndrome was diagnosed using recently defined diagnostic criteria. It was negative isolation that provided the CD8+ and CD4+ T cells, whereas TEMRA cells were enriched by FACS. The clonotype originates from a human donor with Susac syndrome. The specimen sequenced was CD4+ T cells from PBMCs.

The CDR3 here is CASSQGLAGGRQETQYF. The CDR3 region has the DNA TGTGCCAGCAGCCAAGGACTAGCGGGGGGACGCCAGGAGACCCAGTACTTC. The chain combines TRBV3-1 with TRBJ2-5; 13 nucleotides agree with TRBD2. The V gene end was trimmed by 1 base and the J gene end by 5 bases; junction bases not matched to a gene: 7. In germline, CDR1 is LGHDT, CDR2 YNNKEL (reference sequence). CDR3 length: 17 residues.